This TCR beta chain was found in a study of response to subunit inactivated influenza vaccine. A single record per CDR3 protein comes from TCRdb applying MiXCR to the RT-PCR reads. The sample has 400,000 to 550,000 distinct CDR3 sequences; about 25% are singletons. Study-level findings and limits: The authors put forward the suggestion that each seasonal influenza vaccination may bring in only a limited number of new T cells.

Comment on this clonotype: Its cognate antigen is unknown.

The sequencing used CD4+ T cells sorted from PBMCs, collected 4 to 6 days after vaccination. This clonotype originated in a man aged 45-60 years who received an inactivated influenza vaccine.

This CDR3 reads CSARGLAGDPYTDTQYF. The CDR3 nucleotides are TGCAGTGCTAGGGGACTAGCGGGAGACCCCTACACAGATACGCAGTATTTT. The genes are TRBV20-1 and TRBJ2-3, with 14 positions matching TRBD2. V was clipped by 3 bases and J by 2 bases; unmatched bases: 7. The CDR3 spans 17 residues. Germline assignment: CDR1 DFQATT and CDR2 SNEGSKA (reference sequence).